This TCR beta chain was profiled in a study of shared clonotypes between healthy human individuals. Overall study: CD4 naive cells filled three plates per donor, CD4 memory three, CD8 naive two and CD8 memory one. General study results and limits: Rarefaction analysis demonstrated incomplete sorted-subset sequencing notwithstanding large depth. Clonotypes shared by all four donors outscored non-shared clonotypes in generation probability.

This CDR3 spans 13 amino acids. The germline V gene encodes CDR1 MGHRA and CDR2 YSYEKL. V lost 4 bases and J lost 7, with 11 bases in between. Libraries were prepared by immunoSEQ multiplex PCR; TCRdb keeps only in-frame clonotypes and omits some of them. The table records 2 million to 2.5 million clones, about 94% of them present only once. This clone was recorded only once. Its antigen is not identified. The chain carries TRBV4-1 and TRBJ2-1, with D possibly matching TRBD2 (5 bases). The specimen sequenced was naive CD4+ T cells sorted from blood. Subset in this sample: CD45RA+ positively selected. This TCR came from a man between 18 and 29 years old in good health. The CDR3 nucleotides are TGCGCCAGCAGCCCAAGTCCGGGGAATGAGCAGTTCTTC. Translating it yields CASSPSPGNEQFF.